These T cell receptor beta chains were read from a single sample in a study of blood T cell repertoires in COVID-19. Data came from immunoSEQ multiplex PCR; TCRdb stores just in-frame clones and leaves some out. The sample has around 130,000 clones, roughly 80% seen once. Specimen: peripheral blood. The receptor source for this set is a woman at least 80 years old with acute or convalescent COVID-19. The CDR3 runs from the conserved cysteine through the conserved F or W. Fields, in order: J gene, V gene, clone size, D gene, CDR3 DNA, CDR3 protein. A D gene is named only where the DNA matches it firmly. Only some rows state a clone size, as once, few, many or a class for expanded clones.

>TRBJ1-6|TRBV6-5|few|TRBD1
TGTGCCAGCACCTATTACAGGGGGAAAGATTCACCCCTCCACTTT
CASTYYRGKDSPLHF
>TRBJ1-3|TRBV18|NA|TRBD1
TGTGCCAGCTCACTCAGACAGGGAACCTCTGGAAACACCATATATTTT
CASSLRQGTSGNTIYF
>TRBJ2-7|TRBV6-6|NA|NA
TGTGCCAGCGGTCCCAGGCACTACGAGCAGTACTTC
CASGPRHYEQYF
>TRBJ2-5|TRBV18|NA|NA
TGTGCCAGCTCCCAGGGGGGCGGAGAGACCCAGTACTTC
CASSQGGGETQYF
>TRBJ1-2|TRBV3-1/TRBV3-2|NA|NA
TGTGCCAGCAGCTTTGACAGCTACGGCTACACCTTC
CASSFDSYGYTF
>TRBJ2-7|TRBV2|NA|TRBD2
TGTGCCAGCAGTTACATAGCGGGGACCTACGAGCAGTACTTC
CASSYIAGTYEQYF
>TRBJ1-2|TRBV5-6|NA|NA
TGTGCCAGCAGCCCGTTCGGGTATGGCTACACCTTC
CASSPFGYGYTF
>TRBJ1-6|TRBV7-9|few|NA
TGTGCCAGCAGCTTAGATCTGGGCTCACCCCTCCACTTT
CASSLDLGSPLHF
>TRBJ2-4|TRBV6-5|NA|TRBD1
TGTGCCAGCAGTACAGGGGGTGTGAAAAACATTCAGTACTTC
CASSTGGVKNIQYF
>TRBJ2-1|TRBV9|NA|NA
TGTGCCAGCACCCTAACGAGCTCCTACAATGAGCAGTTCTTC
CASTLTSSYNEQFF
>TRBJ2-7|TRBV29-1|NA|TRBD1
TGCAGCGTCGCCCGGGACAGGGGTATCAACGAGCAGTACTTC
CSVARDRGINEQYF
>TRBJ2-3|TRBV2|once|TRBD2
TGTGCCAGCACGGGACTAGCGGGGGGGCTGGATACGCAGTATTTT
CASTGLAGGLDTQYF
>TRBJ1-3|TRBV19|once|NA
TGTGCCAGTAGTAGGGGACACCTGAACTCTGGAAACACCATATATTTT
CASSRGHLNSGNTIYF
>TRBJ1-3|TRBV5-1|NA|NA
TGCGCCAGCAGCCCGGAGGGCTCCCGTAGGGACACCATATATTTT
CASSPEGSRRDTIYF
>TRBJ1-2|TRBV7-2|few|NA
TGTGCCAGCAGCGCCGACAGACGGTATGGCTACACCTTC
CASSADRRYGYTF
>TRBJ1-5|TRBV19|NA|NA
TGTGCCACCGGGGAAGAGATTCGTACCCAGCATTTT
CATGEEIRTQHF
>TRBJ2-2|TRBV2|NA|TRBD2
TGTGCCACCCAGCGGGAGAGGACCGGGGAGCTGTTTTTT
CATQRERTGELFF
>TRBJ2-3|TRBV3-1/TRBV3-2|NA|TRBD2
TGTGCCAGCAGCCATTATCGGGAGGGCACAGATACGCAGTATTTT
CASSHYREGTDTQYF
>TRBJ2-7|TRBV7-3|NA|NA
TGTGCCAGCAGCTCAGGGGGAGGAACGAGGGGCGAGCAGTACTTC
CASSSGGGTRGEQYF
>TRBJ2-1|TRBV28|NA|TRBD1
TGTGCCAGCAGTTCCCTTGCCGGGACAGGGTACAATGAGCAGTTCTTC
CASSSLAGTGYNEQFF
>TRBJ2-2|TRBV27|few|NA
TGTGCCAGCAGTTTAGAGAGCCCGAACACCGGGGAGCTGTTTTTT
CASSLESPNTGELFF
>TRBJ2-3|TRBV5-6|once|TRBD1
TGTGCCAGCAGCTCTACTCGGAGGGGACAGGGGAAAGATACGCAGTATTTT
CASSSTRRGQGKDTQYF
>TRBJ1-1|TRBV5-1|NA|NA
TGCGCCAGCAGCTTGCACGGGAACACTGAAGCTTTCTTT
CASSLHGNTEAFF
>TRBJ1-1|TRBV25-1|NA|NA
TGTGCCAGCAGTTGGACAGCGAACACTGAAGCTTTCTTT
CASSWTANTEAFF
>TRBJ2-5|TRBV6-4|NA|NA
TGTGCCAGCAGGACGGACAATCCGACTTTGGCGGAGACCCAGTACTTC
CASRTDNPTLAETQYF
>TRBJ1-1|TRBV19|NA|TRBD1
TGTGCCAGTAGTCCCGACAGGGTCCCTGAAGCTTTCTTT
CASSPDRVPEAFF
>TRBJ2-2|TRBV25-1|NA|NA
TGTGCCAGCTCAAGGTCAGGGAACACCGGGGAGCTGTTTTTT
CASSRSGNTGELFF
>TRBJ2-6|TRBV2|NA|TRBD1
TGTGCCAGCATCCGTAGGGGGCTAGCATGGGCCAACGTCCTGACTTTC
CASIRRGLAWANVLTF
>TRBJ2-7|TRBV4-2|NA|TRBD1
TGTGCCAGCAGCCAATACGGGACAGTCAACCCCTACGAGCAGTACTTC
CASSQYGTVNPYEQYF
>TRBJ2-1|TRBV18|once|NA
TGTGCCAGCTCACCTTCTATCGTTCCCTCCTCCTACAATGAGCAGTTCTTC
CASSPSIVPSSYNEQFF
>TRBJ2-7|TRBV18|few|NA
TGTGCCAGCTCACAAGGACAGTACTACGAGCAGTACTTC
CASSQGQYYEQYF
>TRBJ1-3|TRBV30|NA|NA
TGTGCCTGGAGTTCCTACGGGAGAGTGTCAGGAAACACCATATATTTT
CAWSSYGRVSGNTIYF
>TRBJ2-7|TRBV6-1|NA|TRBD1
TGTGCCAGCAGTGAGGGGGGACAGGGGGTTGGAGCGGGCGAGCAGTACTTC
CASSEGGQGVGAGEQYF
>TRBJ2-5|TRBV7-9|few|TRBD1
TGTGCCAGCAGCTGGGACAGGGGGCGGGAGACCCAGTACTTC
CASSWDRGRETQYF
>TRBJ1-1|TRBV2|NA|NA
TGTGCCAGCAGTGACCTCCGAGCTTTCTTT
CASSDLRAFF
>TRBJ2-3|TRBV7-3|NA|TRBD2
TGTGCCAGCAGCCCGACTAGCGGGGCTCTAGATACGCAGTATTTT
CASSPTSGALDTQYF
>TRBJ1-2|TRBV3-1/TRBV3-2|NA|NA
TGTGCCAGCAGCTTAGGACAGCTCAGCTACACCTTC
CASSLGQLSYTF
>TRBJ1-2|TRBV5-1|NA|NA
TGCGCCAGCACCTCGAACGGCGGCTCCTATGGCTACACCTTC
CASTSNGGSYGYTF
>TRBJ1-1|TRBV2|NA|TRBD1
TGTGCCAGCAGTCGGACAGGGGGACTTACTGAAGCTTTCTTT
CASSRTGGLTEAFF
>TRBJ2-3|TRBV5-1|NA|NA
TGCGCCAGCAGCCAACCTCTAGCTGGGGCAGATACGCAGTATTTT
CASSQPLAGADTQYF
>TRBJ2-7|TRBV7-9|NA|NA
TGTGCCAGCAGCTTACCACAGGGCGCCGAGCAGTACTTC
CASSLPQGAEQYF
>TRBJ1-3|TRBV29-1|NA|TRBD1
TGCAGCGTTACCGGGACAGGGGATTTTGACATATATTTT
CSVTGTGDFDIYF
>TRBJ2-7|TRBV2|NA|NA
TGTGCCAGCGACCAGGACTTCTCCTACGAGCAGTACTTC
CASDQDFSYEQYF
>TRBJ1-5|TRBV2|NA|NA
TGTGCCAGCAGTGAAGGGACAACTAGCAATCAGCCCCAGCATTTT
CASSEGTTSNQPQHF